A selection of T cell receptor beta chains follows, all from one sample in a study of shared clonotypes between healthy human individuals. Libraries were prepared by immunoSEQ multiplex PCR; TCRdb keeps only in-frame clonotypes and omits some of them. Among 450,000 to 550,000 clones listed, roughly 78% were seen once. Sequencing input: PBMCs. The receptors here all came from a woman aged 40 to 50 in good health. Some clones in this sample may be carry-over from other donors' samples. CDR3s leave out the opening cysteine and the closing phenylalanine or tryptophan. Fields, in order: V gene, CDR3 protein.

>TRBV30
AWRELAGDFGELF
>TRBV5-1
ASSPGRRGDTQY
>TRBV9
ASSVGVGDYGYT
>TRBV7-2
ASSRGLGNEQF
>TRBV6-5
ASSIRQANTGELF
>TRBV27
ASSRALGETQY
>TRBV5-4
ASSLVGQGLWYGYT
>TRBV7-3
ASSLTLAGTDTQY
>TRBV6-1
ASSESGGRAGKTQY
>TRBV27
ASSHGQNYGYT
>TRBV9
ASQRASSTDTQY
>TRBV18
ASSPRRQTSYEQY
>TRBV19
ASRKNRGSSYNEQF
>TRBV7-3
ASSANRDSTGANVLT
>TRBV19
ASSFSRETQY
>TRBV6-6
ASSYKTGGANYEQY
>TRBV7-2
ASSPYGPDEQF
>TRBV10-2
ASRLGQGGYGYT
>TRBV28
ASRNLQDYGYT
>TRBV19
ASKGAPHSAF
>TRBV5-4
ASSSGLAASTDTQY
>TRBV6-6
ASSYVARAGNEQF
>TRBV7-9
ASGKTGGITGELF
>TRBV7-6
ASSSGLAGETQY
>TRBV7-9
ASSYRVGYT
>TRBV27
ASSLTRGEKQY
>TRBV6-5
ASSYPQGSNTEAF
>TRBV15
ATSRDGSGYQPQH
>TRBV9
ASSEGAWSRDAGNTIY
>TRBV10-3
AISESFTSGSTDTQY
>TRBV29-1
SVGGTPYEQY
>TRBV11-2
ASSLAGGASYEQY
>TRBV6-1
ASSEANRQETQY
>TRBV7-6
ASSLGTEDYEQY